This T cell receptor beta chain was sequenced for a study of control samples from healthy donors and cancer patients. The protocol was immunoSEQ multiplex PCR, while the TCRdb copy is restricted to in-frame clones and leaves out a portion. The sample gives over 150,000 clones, approximately 94% of which show up once; around 15% is in the top ten. Trimming took 1 base from V and 1 from J, leaving 10 bases between them. The germline gives CDR1 SEHNR, CDR2 FQNEAQ (reference sequence). The CDR3 runs 15 residues. The sequence derives from a man aged 60 to 69 with colorectal cancer. This rearrangement joins TRBV7-9 to TRBJ1-2, with unresolved D. The specimen was PBMCs. CDR3 amino acids: CASSLDGLLNYGYTF. CDR3 nucleotide sequence: TGTGCCAGCAGCTTAGATGGACTCCTTAACTATGGCTACACCTTC. Complete variable domain (other parts from reference TRBV7-9 and TRBJ1-2): DTGVSQNPRHKITKRGQNVTFRCDPISEHNRLYWYRQTLGQGPEFLTYFQNEAQLEKSRLLSDRFSAERPKGSFSTLEIQRTEQGDSAMYLCASSLDGLLNYGYTFGSGTRLTVV.